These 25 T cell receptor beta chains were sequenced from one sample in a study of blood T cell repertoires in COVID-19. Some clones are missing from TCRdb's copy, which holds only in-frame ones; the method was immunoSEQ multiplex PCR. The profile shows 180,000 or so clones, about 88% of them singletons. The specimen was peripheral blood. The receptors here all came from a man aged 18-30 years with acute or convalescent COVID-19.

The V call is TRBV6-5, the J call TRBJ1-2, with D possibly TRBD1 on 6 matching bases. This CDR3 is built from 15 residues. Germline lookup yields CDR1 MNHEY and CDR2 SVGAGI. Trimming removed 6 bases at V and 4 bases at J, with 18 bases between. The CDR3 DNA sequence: TGTGCCAGCAGCTACGACCCTACAGGGCGCTATGGCTACACCTTC. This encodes CASSYDPTGRYGYTF.

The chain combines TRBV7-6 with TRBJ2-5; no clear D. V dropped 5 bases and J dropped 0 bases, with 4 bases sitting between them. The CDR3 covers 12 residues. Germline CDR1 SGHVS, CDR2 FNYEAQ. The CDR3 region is CASSSNQETQYF. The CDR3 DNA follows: TGTGCCAGCAGCAGCAACCAAGAGACCCAGTACTTC. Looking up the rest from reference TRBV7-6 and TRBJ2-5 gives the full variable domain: GAGVSQSPRYKVTKRGQDVALRCDPISGHVSLYWYRQALGQGPEFLTYFNYEAQQDKSGLPNDRFSAERPEGSISTLTIQRTEQRDSAMYRCASSSNQETQYFGPGTRLLVL.

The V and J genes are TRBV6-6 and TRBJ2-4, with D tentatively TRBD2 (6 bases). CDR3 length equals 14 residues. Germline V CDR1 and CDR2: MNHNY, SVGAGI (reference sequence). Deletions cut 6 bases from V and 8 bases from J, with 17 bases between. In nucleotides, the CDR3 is TGTGCCAGCAGCCCACGGACGGGAGCCCACATTCAGTACTTC. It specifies CASSPRTGAHIQYF.

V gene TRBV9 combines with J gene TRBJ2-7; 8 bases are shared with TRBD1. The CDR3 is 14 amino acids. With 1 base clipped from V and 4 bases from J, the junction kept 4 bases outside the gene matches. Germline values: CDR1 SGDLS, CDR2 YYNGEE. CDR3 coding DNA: TGTGCCAGCAGCGTACAGGGGGCAGGATACGAGCAGTACTTC. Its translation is CASSVQGAGYEQYF.

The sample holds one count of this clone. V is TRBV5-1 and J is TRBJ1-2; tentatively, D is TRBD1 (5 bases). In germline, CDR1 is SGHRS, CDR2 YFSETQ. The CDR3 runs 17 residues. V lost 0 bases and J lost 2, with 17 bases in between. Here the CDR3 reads CASSLEPGGGLNYGYTF. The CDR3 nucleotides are TGCGCCAGCAGCTTGGAGCCCGGGGGAGGGTTGAACTATGGCTACACCTTC.

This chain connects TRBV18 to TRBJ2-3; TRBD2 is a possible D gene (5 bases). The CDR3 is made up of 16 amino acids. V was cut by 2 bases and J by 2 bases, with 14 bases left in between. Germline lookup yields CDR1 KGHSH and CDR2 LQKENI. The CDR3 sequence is CASSPASKRSTDTQYF. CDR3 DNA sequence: TGTGCCAGCTCACCAGCTTCTAAGCGGTCCACAGATACGCAGTATTTT.

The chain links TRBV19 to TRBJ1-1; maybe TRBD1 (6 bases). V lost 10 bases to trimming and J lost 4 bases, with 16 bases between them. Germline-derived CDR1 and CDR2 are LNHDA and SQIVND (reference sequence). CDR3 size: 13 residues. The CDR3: CATPNRAGTEAFF. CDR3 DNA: TGTGCCACCCCGAACAGGGCGGGCACTGAAGCTTTCTTT. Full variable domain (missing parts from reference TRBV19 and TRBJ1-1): DGGITQSPKYLFRKEGQNVTLSCEQNLNHDAMYWYRQDPGQGLRLIYYSQIVNDFQKGDIAEGYSVSREKKESFPLTVTSAQKNPTAFYLCATPNRAGTEAFFGQGTRLTVV.

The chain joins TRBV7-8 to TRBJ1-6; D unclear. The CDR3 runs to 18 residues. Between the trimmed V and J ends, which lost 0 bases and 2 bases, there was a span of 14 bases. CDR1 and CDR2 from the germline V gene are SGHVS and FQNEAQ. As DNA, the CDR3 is TGTGCCAGCAGCTTAGCAGGAGGTGCCGGACCCTATAATTCACCCCTCCACTTT. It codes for CASSLAGGAGPYNSPLHF.

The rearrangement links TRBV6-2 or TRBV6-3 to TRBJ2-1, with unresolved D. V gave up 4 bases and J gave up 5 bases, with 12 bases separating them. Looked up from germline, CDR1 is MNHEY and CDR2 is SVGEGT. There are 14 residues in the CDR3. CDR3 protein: CASSSLRYDNEQFF. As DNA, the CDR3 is TGTGCCAGCAGTTCCCTGAGGTATGACAATGAGCAGTTCTTC.

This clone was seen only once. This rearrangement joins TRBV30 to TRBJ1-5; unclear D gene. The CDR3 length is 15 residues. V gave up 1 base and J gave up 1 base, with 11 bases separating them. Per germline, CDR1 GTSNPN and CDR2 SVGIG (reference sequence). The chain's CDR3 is CAWSEGRVSNQPQHF. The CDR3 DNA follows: TGTGCCTGGAGTGAAGGGAGGGTGAGCAATCAGCCCCAGCATTTT.

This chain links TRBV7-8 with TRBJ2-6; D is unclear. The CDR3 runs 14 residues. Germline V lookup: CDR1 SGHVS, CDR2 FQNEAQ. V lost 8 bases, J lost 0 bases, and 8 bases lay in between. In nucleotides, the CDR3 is TGTGCCAGCGCAGATAACTCTGGGGCCAACGTCCTGACTTTC. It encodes CASADNSGANVLTF.

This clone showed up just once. CDR3 region: CASSLGGLPTQETQYF. The DNA for the CDR3 is TGTGCCAGCAGCTTAGGGGGACTGCCGACCCAAGAGACCCAGTACTTC. The chain joins TRBV7-2 to TRBJ2-5; tentative D call: TRBD2 (6 bases). Germline loops: CDR1 SGHTA, CDR2 FQGNSA. The CDR3 loop spans 16 amino acids. Trimming cost V 1 base and J 1 base, with 13 bases left between them.

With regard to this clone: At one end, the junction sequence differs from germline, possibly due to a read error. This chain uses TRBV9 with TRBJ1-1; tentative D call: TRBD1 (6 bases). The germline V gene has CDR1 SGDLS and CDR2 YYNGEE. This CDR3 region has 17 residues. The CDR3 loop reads CVSSVEGEGLMNTEAFF. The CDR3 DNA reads TGTGTCAGCAGCGTAGAGGGGGAGGGACTCATGAACACTGAAGCTTTCTTT.

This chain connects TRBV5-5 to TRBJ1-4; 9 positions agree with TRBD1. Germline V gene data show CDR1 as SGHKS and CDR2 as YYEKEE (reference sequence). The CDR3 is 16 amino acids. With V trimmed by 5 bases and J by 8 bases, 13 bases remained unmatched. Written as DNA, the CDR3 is TGTGCCAGCAGGTCGGTTACAGGGGGCGAAGGAGAAAAACTGTTTTTT. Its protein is CASRSVTGGEGEKLFF.

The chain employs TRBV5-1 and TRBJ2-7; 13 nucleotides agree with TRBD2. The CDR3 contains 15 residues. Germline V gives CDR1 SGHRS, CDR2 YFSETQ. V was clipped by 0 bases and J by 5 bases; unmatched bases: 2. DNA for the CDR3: TGCGCCAGCAGCTTGGGTGGGACTAGCGGGGACGAGCAGTACTTC. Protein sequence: CASSLGGTSGDEQYF.

The CDR3 DNA follows: TGTGCCATCAGTAGGACAGGGGGCAATCAGCCCCAGCATTTT. Protein sequence: CAISRTGGNQPQHF. The chain is built from TRBV10-3 and TRBJ1-5; the match to TRBD1 covers 9 bases. J was trimmed by 2 bases and V by 5 bases; bases with no gene match: 1. The germline V gene has CDR1 ENHRY and CDR2 SYGVKD. CDR3 length: 14 amino acids.

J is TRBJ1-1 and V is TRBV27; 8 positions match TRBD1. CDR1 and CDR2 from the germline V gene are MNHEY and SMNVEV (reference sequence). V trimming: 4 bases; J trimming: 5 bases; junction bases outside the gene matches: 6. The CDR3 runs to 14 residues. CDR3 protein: CASSWFRTGTEAFF. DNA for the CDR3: TGTGCCAGCAGTTGGTTCAGGACAGGGACTGAAGCTTTCTTT.

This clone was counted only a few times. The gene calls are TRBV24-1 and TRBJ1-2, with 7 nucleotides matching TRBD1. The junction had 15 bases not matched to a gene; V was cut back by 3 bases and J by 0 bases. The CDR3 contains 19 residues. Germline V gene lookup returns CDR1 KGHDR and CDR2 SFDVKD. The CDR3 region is CATSDPTQGTAEANYGYTF. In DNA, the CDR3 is TGTGCCACCAGTGATCCCACGCAAGGGACAGCCGAAGCTAACTATGGCTACACCTTC.

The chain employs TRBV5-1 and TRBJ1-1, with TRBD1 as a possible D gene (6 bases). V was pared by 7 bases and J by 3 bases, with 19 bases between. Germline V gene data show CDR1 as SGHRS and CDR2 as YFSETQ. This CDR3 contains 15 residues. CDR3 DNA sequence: TGCGCCAGCGGCCACAGGGCCTCCACGGACACTGAAGCTTTCTTT. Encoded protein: CASGHRASTDTEAFF.

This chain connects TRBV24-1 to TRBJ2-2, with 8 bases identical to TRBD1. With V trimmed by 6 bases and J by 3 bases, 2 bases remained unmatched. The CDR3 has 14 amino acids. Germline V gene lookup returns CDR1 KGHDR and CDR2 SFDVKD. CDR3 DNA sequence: TGTGCCACCAGTCACAGGGGGTACACCGGGGAGCTGTTTTTT. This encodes CATSHRGYTGELFF.

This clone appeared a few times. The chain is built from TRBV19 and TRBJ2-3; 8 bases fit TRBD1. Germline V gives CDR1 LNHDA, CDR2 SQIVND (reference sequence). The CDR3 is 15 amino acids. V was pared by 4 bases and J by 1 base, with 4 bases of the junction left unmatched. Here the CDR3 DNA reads TGTGCCAGTAGTAAGGGACAGGTCCGCACAGATACGCAGTATTTT. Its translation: CASSKGQVRTDTQYF.

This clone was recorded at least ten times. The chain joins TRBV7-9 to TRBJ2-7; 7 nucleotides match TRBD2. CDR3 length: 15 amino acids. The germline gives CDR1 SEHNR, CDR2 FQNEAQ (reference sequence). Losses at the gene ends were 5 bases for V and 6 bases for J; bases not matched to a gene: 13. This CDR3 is CASSPDLGGTSEQYF. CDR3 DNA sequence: TGTGCCAGCAGCCCCGACCTGGGGGGGACTTCCGAGCAGTACTTC.

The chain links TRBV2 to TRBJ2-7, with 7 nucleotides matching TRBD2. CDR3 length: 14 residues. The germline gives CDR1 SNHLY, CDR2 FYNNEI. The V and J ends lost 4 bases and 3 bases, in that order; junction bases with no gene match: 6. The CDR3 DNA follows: TGTGCCAGCAGTGGAGTAAGGGAGGGCTACGAGCAGTACTTC. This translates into CASSGVREGYEQYF.

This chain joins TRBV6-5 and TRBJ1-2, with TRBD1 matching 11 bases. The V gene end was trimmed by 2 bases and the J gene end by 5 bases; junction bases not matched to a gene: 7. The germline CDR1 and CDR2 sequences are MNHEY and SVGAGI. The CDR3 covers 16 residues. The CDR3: CASSYRRTGGGYGYTF. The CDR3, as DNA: TGTGCCAGCAGTTACCGTAGGACAGGGGGCGGTTATGGCTACACCTTC.

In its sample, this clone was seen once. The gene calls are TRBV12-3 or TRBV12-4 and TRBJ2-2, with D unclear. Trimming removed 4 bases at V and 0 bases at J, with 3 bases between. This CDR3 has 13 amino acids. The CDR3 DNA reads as TGTGCCAGCAGTTACTCGAACACCGGGGAGCTGTTTTTT. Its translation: CASSYSNTGELFF.